This TCR beta chain was obtained from a study of T cell responses to AZD1222 COVID-19 vaccine. V was clipped by 0 bases and J by 5 bases, with 17 bases between them. This CDR3 has 16 residues. Germline CDR1 KGHSH, CDR2 LQKENI. Sequencing was performed with immunoSEQ multiplex PCR; in TCRdb, only in-frame clones are kept and a portion is missing. Of more than 95,000 clones in the sample, more than 75% are singletons; the top ten hold about 2.3%. The starting material was peripheral blood, obtained on day 0 of AZD1222 vaccination. This TCR came from an adult in good health. The chain combines TRBV18 with TRBJ2-7, with D perhaps TRBD2 (5 bases). The CDR3 DNA is TGTGCCAGCTCACCACCCTCGGCGGGCCGAGAGGACGAGCAGTACTTC. This translates into CASSPPSAGREDEQYF.